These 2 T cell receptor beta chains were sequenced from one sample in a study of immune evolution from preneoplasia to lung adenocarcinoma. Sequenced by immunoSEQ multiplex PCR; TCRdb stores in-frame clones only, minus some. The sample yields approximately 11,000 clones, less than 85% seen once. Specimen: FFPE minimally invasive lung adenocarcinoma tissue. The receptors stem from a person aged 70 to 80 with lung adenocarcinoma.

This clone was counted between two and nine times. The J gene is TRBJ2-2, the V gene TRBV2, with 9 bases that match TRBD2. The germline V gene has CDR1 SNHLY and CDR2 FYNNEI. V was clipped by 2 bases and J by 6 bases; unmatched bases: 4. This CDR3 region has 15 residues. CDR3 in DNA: TGTGCCAGCAGTGAAAGAGCGGGAGGAGCCGGGGAGCTGTTTTTT. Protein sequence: CASSERAGGAGELFF.

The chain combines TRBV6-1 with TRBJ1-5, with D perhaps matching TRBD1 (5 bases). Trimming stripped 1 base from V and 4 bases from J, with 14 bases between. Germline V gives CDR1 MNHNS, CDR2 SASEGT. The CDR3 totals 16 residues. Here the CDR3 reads CASSEGAGRVNQPQHF. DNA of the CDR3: TGTGCCAGCAGTGAAGGGGCAGGGAGGGTTAATCAGCCCCAGCATTTT.